These 28 T cell receptor beta chains were all obtained from the same sample, sequenced in a study of shared clonotypes between healthy human individuals. CD45RO-negative cells were positively selected for CCR7, leaving out terminally differentiated effector memory CD45RA+ cells. Some clones are missing from TCRdb's copy, which holds only in-frame ones; the method was immunoSEQ multiplex PCR. The sample shows 550,000 to 750,000 clones, under 95% of them seen only once. The sequenced sample consisted of naive CD8+ T cells sorted from blood. The receptor set was obtained from a man aged 25-40 years in good health.

In its sample, this clone was seen a few times. The chain uses TRBV2 and TRBJ1-4, with 8 bases that match TRBD1. This CDR3 has 14 residues. Per the germline V gene, CDR1 is SNHLY and CDR2 is FYNNEI. V lost 6 bases and J lost 6; bases outside the gene matches: 6. The CDR3 DNA reads TGTGCCAGCAGCAAGACAGGGGTTGATGAAAAACTGTTTTTT. As protein: CASSKTGVDEKLFF.

The chain employs TRBV7-8 and TRBJ2-7; D gene uncertain. Germline CDR1 SGHVS, CDR2 FQNEAQ. The CDR3 runs 14 residues. Between the trimmed V and J ends, which lost 1 base and 2 bases, there was a span of 9 bases. CDR3 DNA sequence: TGTGCCAGCAGCTTAGAATTCCAGACCTACGAGCAGTACTTC. Residues: CASSLEFQTYEQYF.

The V gene is TRBV9, the J gene TRBJ2-5; 13 bases are shared with TRBD2. The ends lost 4 bases at V and 3 bases at J; junction bases unmatched: 6. The CDR3 spans 16 residues. Germline values: CDR1 SGDLS, CDR2 YYNGEE. CDR3 in amino acids: CASSTGLAGLEETQYF. CDR3 nucleotides: TGTGCCAGCAGCACGGGACTAGCGGGGTTAGAAGAGACCCAGTACTTC.

About this clone: The sample contains more than one DNA sequence encoding this CDR3. CDR3 amino acids: CASSITDRSNQPQHF. The CDR3 DNA follows: TGTGCCAGTAGTATTACGGACAGGAGCAATCAGCCCCAGCATTTT. The rearrangement joins TRBV19 to TRBJ1-5; 7 bases are a match to TRBD1. The V segment lost 3 bases and the J segment 1 base; nucleotides outside the gene matches: 3. The germline V gene encodes CDR1 LNHDA and CDR2 SQIVND (reference sequence). The CDR3 has 15 residues.

This chain joins TRBV19 and TRBJ2-1, with D possibly being TRBD1 or TRBD2 (5 bases each). Trimming cost V 3 bases and J 6 bases, with 15 bases left between them. Germline CDR1 and CDR2: LNHDA and SQIVND (reference sequence). CDR3 length equals 15 residues. For the CDR3, the DNA is TGTGCCAGTAGTATCCAAACGGGGACCATCAATGAGCAGTTCTTC. This gives the protein CASSIQTGTINEQFF.

This chain uses TRBV15 with TRBJ2-1, with D perhaps matching TRBD2 (5 bases). Trimming removed 0 bases from V and 2 bases from J, with 11 bases in between. The V gene's germline CDR1 is LNHNV and CDR2 YYDKDF (reference sequence). This CDR3 comprises 16 residues. The CDR3 spells CATSRDAAAPYNEQFF. Written as DNA, the CDR3 is TGTGCCACCAGCAGAGATGCAGCGGCCCCCTACAATGAGCAGTTCTTC.

The genes are TRBV7-9 and TRBJ2-4, with 9 bases identical to TRBD1. This CDR3 region has 16 residues. The V gene end was trimmed by 5 bases and the J gene end by 3 bases; junction bases not matched to a gene: 8. CDR1 and CDR2 (germline): SEHNR, FQNEAQ (reference sequence). CDR3 coding DNA: TGTGCCAGCAGCGAAGGACAGGGGTTGAACAAAAACATTCAGTACTTC. Protein: CASSEGQGLNKNIQYF. The full variable domain, rest sourced from reference TRBV7-9 and TRBJ2-4, is DTGVSQNPRHKITKRGQNVTFRCDPISEHNRLYWYRQTLGQGPEFLTYFQNEAQLEKSRLLSDRFSAERPKGSFSTLEIQRTEQGDSAMYLCASSEGQGLNKNIQYFGAGTRLSVL.

The chain has TRBV1 and TRBJ2-7; the table calls TRBD2, which could not be checked here. TRBV1 is given as a pseudogene. This CDR3 has 18 amino acids. CDR3 amino acids: CTSSQEGLAGGPGAEQYF. In nucleotides, the CDR3 is TGCACCAGCAGCCAAGAGGGACTAGCGGGAGGGCCGGGAGCCGAGCAGTACTTC.

This chain joins TRBV18 and TRBJ2-7, with D unresolved. From germline, CDR1 is KGHSH and CDR2 LQKENI. CDR3 length equals 14 residues. The V end was cut by 3 bases, the J end by 0 bases, with 9 bases between. This chain's CDR3 is CASSPMSPSYEQYF. Here the CDR3 DNA reads TGTGCCAGCTCACCGATGTCCCCCTCCTACGAGCAGTACTTC.

This sequence joins TRBV11-2 and TRBJ2-3; D possibly corresponds to TRBD2 (5 bases). The V end lost 8 bases, the J end lost 4 bases, and 25 bases lay between the germline ends. Germline assignment: CDR1 SGHAT and CDR2 FQNNGV. The CDR3 runs 17 residues. In DNA, the CDR3 is TGTGCCAGCTTAGGACTCGGAAGTTTTACCGGGGCAGATACGCAGTATTTT. This translates into CASLGLGSFTGADTQYF.

This rearrangement joins TRBV29-1 to TRBJ1-1; D is ambiguous. The CDR3 contains 12 residues. The germline gives CDR1 SQVTM, CDR2 ANQGSEA. V gave up 0 bases and J gave up 7 bases, with 9 bases separating them. CDR3 coding DNA: TGCAGCGTTGAAGACCTCGGGGATGAAGCTTTCTTT. Amino acid sequence: CSVEDLGDEAFF.

This chain links TRBV7-9 with TRBJ2-7; TRBD1 aligns across 12 bases. CDR1 is SEHNR, CDR2 FQNEAQ, per germline (reference sequence). The CDR3 consists of 15 residues. Trimming removed 5 bases from V and 3 bases from J; junction bases left unmatched: 5. The CDR3 spells CASSPGQGAIYEQYF. The CDR3 nucleotides read TGTGCCAGCAGCCCGGGACAGGGGGCTATCTACGAGCAGTACTTC.

This chain joins TRBV19 and TRBJ1-3; possible D gene TRBD1, 5 bases. This CDR3 comprises 17 residues. Trimming left V 1 base short and J 4 bases short, with 17 bases between. The germline gives CDR1 LNHDA, CDR2 SQIVND (reference sequence). The CDR3 loop is CASSIVGDGVAGNTIYF. The CDR3 coding sequence is TGTGCCAGTAGTATAGTGGGGGACGGCGTAGCGGGAAACACCATATATTTT. Combining the CDR3 with reference TRBV19 and TRBJ1-3 gives the whole variable domain DGGITQSPKYLFRKEGQNVTLSCEQNLNHDAMYWYRQDPGQGLRLIYYSQIVNDFQKGDIAEGYSVSREKKESFPLTVTSAQKNPTAFYLCASSIVGDGVAGNTIYFGEGSWLTVV.

The rearrangement joins TRBV7-8 to TRBJ2-5; 10 nucleotides match TRBD2. V lost 2 bases, J lost 4 bases, and 7 bases stayed unmatched. Germline V gene sequence: CDR1 SGHVS, CDR2 FQNEAQ. There are 16 residues in the CDR3. CDR3 loop: CASSLRPSGSGETQYF. CDR3 DNA: TGTGCCAGCAGCTTAAGGCCTAGCGGGAGCGGAGAGACCCAGTACTTC.

This sequence joins TRBV9 and TRBJ1-2; 7 bases fit TRBD1. V was clipped by 5 bases and J by 3 bases; unmatched bases: 4. The germline V gene has CDR1 SGDLS and CDR2 YYNGEE. CDR3 length equals 13 residues. The CDR3 region is CASRKGQHYGYTF. The CDR3 DNA is TGTGCCAGCAGAAAGGGACAGCACTATGGCTACACCTTC.

The CDR3 region has the DNA TGTGCCAGCAGCTTAGGTTCTAACTATGGCTACACCTTC. This translates into CASSLGSNYGYTF. The rearrangement joins TRBV5-6 to TRBJ1-2, with D uncertain. This CDR3 is 13 amino acids long. Trimming pared 2 bases from V and 0 bases from J, leaving 5 bases between. Germline loops: CDR1 SGHDT, CDR2 YYEEEE.

The chain couples TRBV6-5 to TRBJ2-1, with TRBD2 as a possible D gene (7 bases). In germline, CDR1 is MNHEY, CDR2 SVGAGI. Trimming took off 0 bases at V and 6 bases at J, with 12 bases between the two ends. CDR3 length equals 15 residues. In DNA, the CDR3 is TGTGCCAGCAGTTACTCTGGACTAGGGGGCAATGAGCAGTTCTTC. Amino acids: CASSYSGLGGNEQFF.

The chain has TRBV5-1 and TRBJ2-1, with a possible D match to TRBD2 (6 bases). The V and J ends lost 4 bases and 0 bases respectively, with 8 bases between them. Germline V gene sequence: CDR1 SGHRS, CDR2 YFSETQ. The CDR3 runs 14 residues. The CDR3 reads CASSDGSSYNEQFF. DNA for the CDR3: TGCGCCAGCAGCGACGGGAGCTCCTACAATGAGCAGTTCTTC.

V and J are TRBV5-6 and TRBJ1-2; no clear D gene. Germline CDR1 reads SGHDT; CDR2 reads YYEEEE. This CDR3 region has 13 residues. V was cut by 4 bases and J by 5 bases, with 12 bases left in between. CDR3 sequence reads: CASSGELFYGYTF. The CDR3, as DNA: TGTGCCAGCAGCGGTGAATTATTTTATGGCTACACCTTC.

The chain combines TRBV4-3 with TRBJ2-7; D gene uncertain. From germline, CDR1 is LGHNA and CDR2 YSLEER. This CDR3 region has 13 residues. V lost 1 base and J lost 3, with 7 bases in between. CDR3 coding DNA: TGCGCCAGCAGCCAAGCCAGAGACTACGAGCAGTACTTC. It encodes CASSQARDYEQYF.

The genes are TRBV7-8 and TRBJ2-7; D ambiguous. The ends were cut back, 1 base at V and 2 bases at J, with 18 bases in the middle. Germline V lookup: CDR1 SGHVS, CDR2 FQNEAQ. The CDR3 extends over 17 amino acids. This CDR3 reads CASSLEEVAARTYEQYF. The CDR3 nucleotides are TGTGCCAGCAGCTTAGAAGAGGTGGCGGCGAGAACCTACGAGCAGTACTTC.

This rearrangement joins TRBV28 to TRBJ1-1, with 8 bases fitting TRBD1. There are 15 residues in the CDR3. Germline-derived CDR1 and CDR2 are MDHEN and SYDVKM. Trimming took 5 bases from V and 3 from J; bases not matched to a gene: 8. CDR3 protein: CASSTPDRVHTEAFF. The CDR3 DNA follows: TGTGCCAGCAGTACTCCGGACAGGGTACACACTGAAGCTTTCTTT. Full variable domain (missing parts from reference TRBV28 and TRBJ1-1): DVKVTQSSRYLVKRTGEKVFLECVQDMDHENMFWYRQDPGLGLRLIYFSYDVKMKEKGDIPEGYSVSREKKERFSLILESASTNQTSMYLCASSTPDRVHTEAFFGQGTRLTVV.

The V and J genes are TRBV12-5 and TRBJ1-5; no reliable D call. CDR3 length: 10 amino acids. V lost 10 bases, J lost 6 bases, and 7 bases lay in between. Germline V gives CDR1 LGHNT, CDR2 FRNRAP. In DNA, the CDR3 is TGTGCTACGGAGAGTCAGCCCCAGCATTTT. This gives the protein CATESQPQHF.

The chain couples TRBV5-1 to TRBJ2-7, with 7 bases aligning to TRBD2. CDR3 length: 15 residues. V lost 1 base to trimming and J lost 5 bases; unmatched junction nucleotides: 9. Looked up from germline, CDR1 is SGHRS and CDR2 is YFSETQ. The CDR3 DNA reads as TGCGCCAGCAGCTTGTCCCCGGGGGGTAGGAACGAGCAGTACTTC. This gives the protein CASSLSPGGRNEQYF.

The chain recombines TRBV7-9 with TRBJ2-1; weak D call: TRBD2 (5 bases). The CDR3 consists of 14 residues. V was shortened by 5 bases and J by 7 bases, with 15 bases between the two germline ends. The germline V gene has CDR1 SEHNR and CDR2 FQNEAQ (reference sequence). The CDR3 loop is CASSQPDRGNEQFF. The CDR3 region has the DNA TGTGCCAGCAGCCAACCGGATCGGGGAAATGAGCAGTTCTTC.

J is TRBJ2-7 and V is TRBV7-2; D not certain. V lost 5 bases and J 0 bases, leaving 11 bases between the germline ends. This CDR3 region has 14 residues. Germline CDR1 and CDR2: SGHTA and FQGNSA. For the CDR3, the DNA is TGTGCCAGCAGCATCACCGGGCCCTCCTACGAGCAGTACTTC. It translates to CASSITGPSYEQYF.

This chain uses TRBV5-1 with TRBJ1-3; the D gene is possibly TRBD1 (6 bases). V gave up 0 bases and J gave up 4 bases, with 14 bases separating them. Per the germline V gene, CDR1 is SGHRS and CDR2 is YFSETQ. The CDR3 spans 16 residues. The CDR3 sequence is CASSLGMDSTGNTIYF. In nucleotides, the CDR3 is TGCGCCAGCAGCTTGGGGATGGACAGCACCGGAAACACCATATATTTT.

The rearrangement joins TRBV6-5 to TRBJ2-1; D is unclear. Deletions cut 8 bases from V and 4 bases from J, with 15 bases between. Germline CDR1 and CDR2: MNHEY and SVGAGI. The CDR3 spans 14 residues. CDR3 in amino acids: CASGGSNAYNEQFF. For the CDR3, the DNA is TGTGCCAGCGGCGGATCGAATGCTTACAATGAGCAGTTCTTC.